This T cell receptor (beta chain) came from a study of blood T cell repertoires in COVID-19. This clone was observed a single time. Two negative PCRs, clearance, or symptom resolution characterized the recovered Cohort 3 donors. Original methodology: By means of reference gene primer amplification, nucleated cell counts were estimated. Here immunoSEQ multiplex PCR was the method, and the copy in TCRdb shows in-frame clones only, minus some. That table furnishes V, J and clone size, whereas the DNA furnished D and trimming. This table holds over 200,000 clones, around nine tenths found once. Trimming stripped 3 bases from V and 5 bases from J, with 20 bases between. Germline CDR1 and CDR2: SQVTM and ANQGSEA. The length of the CDR3 is 15 residues.

The chain uses TRBV29-1 and TRBJ2-7; D is perhaps TRBD1 (5 bases). This TCR was sampled from a young man who had recovered from COVID-19. The specimen was PBMCs or T cells enriched from blood (not recorded which). CDR3 region: CSVDTRGQGLNEQYF. CDR3 DNA: TGCAGCGTTGATACGCGAGGTCAGGGCCTCAACGAGCAGTACTTC.